The 17 T cell receptor beta chains below come from one sample, sequenced in a study of T-cell reconstitution after alpha-beta-depleted transplantation in children. Unique molecular identifiers tagged the TCRbeta library. TCRdb re-analysed the PCR reads in MiXCR, keeping a single row per CDR3 protein. This repertoire shows some 500,000 distinct CDR3 sequences, 15% to 20% found once; its top ten account for about 3.1%. Sample: PBMCs from the stem cell graft donor, taken from the stem cell graft. The source is a human donor who donated a stem cell graft to a child with acute lymphoblastic leukemia.

This clonotype was recorded a few times. The chain is built from TRBV2 and TRBJ2-6; D is undetermined. From germline, CDR1 is SNHLY and CDR2 FYNNEI. The length of the CDR3 is 16 residues. V was cut by 0 bases and J by 0 bases, with 6 bases left in between. CDR3 sequence (DNA): TGTGCCAGCAGTGAAGCCTTGACCTCTGGGGCCAACGTCCTGACTTTC. Translation gives CASSEALTSGANVLTF.

This clonotype was seen a few times. J is TRBJ2-1 and V is TRBV5-1; 9 nucleotides agree with TRBD2. In germline, CDR1 is SGHRS, CDR2 YFSETQ. The CDR3 totals 16 residues. After removal of 0 bases from V and 4 bases from J, the junction contained 5 bases not matched to a gene. The CDR3, as DNA: TGCGCCAGCAGCTTGGTTTCTAGCGGGGTATACAATGAGCAGTTCTTC. It encodes CASSLVSSGVYNEQFF. Full variable domain (missing parts from reference TRBV5-1 and TRBJ2-1): KAGVTQTPRYLIKTRGQQVTLSCSPISGHRSVSWYQQTPGQGLQFLFEYFSETQRNKGNFPGRFSGRQFSNSRSEMNVSTLELGDSALYLCASSLVSSGVYNEQFFGPGTRLTVL.

This sequence joins TRBV20-1 and TRBJ2-1; the D gene is possibly TRBD1 (6 bases). The germline V gene encodes CDR1 DFQATT and CDR2 SNEGSKA (reference sequence). V lost 0 bases and J 0 bases, leaving 21 bases between the germline ends. This CDR3 spans 19 amino acids. CDR3 nucleotide sequence: TGCAGTGCTAGAGAAACTGGACAGAATTTACCGAGCTCCTACAATGAGCAGTTCTTC. It is translated as CSARETGQNLPSSYNEQFF.

This clonotype appeared a few times. J is TRBJ2-3 and V is TRBV5-1; D unclear. The CDR3 totals 14 residues. Germline CDR1 SGHRS, CDR2 YFSETQ. The ends were cut back, 3 bases at V and 0 bases at J, with 8 bases in the middle. The CDR3 sequence is CASSSLPSTDTQYF. The CDR3 region has the DNA TGCGCCAGCAGCTCACTACCGAGCACAGATACGCAGTATTTT.

This clonotype was observed a few times. The chain couples TRBV9 to TRBJ2-5, with D possibly TRBD1 on 7 matching bases. CDR1 and CDR2 from the germline V gene are SGDLS and YYNGEE. The CDR3 consists of 18 residues. Trimming took 0 bases from V and 0 from J, leaving 18 bases between them. DNA for the CDR3: TGTGCCAGCAGCGTAGGGCAGGGGGGTGTTCGGTACCAAGAGACCCAGTACTTC. It translates to CASSVGQGGVRYQETQYF.

This clonotype was picked up a small number of times. The genes are TRBV9 and TRBJ2-7, with TRBD2 identical over 12 bases. With V trimmed by 3 bases and J by 4 bases, 8 bases remained unmatched. This CDR3 region has 16 residues. Germline loops: CDR1 SGDLS, CDR2 YYNGEE. Here the CDR3 DNA reads TGTGCCAGCAGCGCGACGCTAGCGGGAGGGCCATACGAGCAGTACTTC. Protein sequence: CASSATLAGGPYEQYF. Filled out from reference TRBV9 and TRBJ2-7, the complete variable domain reads DSGVTQTPKHLITATGQRVTLRCSPRSGDLSVYWYQQSLDQGLQFLIQYYNGEERAKGNILERFSAQQFPDLHSELNLSSLELGDSALYFCASSATLAGGPYEQYFGPGTRLTVT.

The chain combines TRBV20-1 with TRBJ2-1; 10 positions match TRBD2. CDR3 length equals 15 residues. V was pared by 6 bases and J by 4 bases, with 9 bases of the junction left unmatched. Germline V gives CDR1 DFQATT, CDR2 SNEGSKA (reference sequence). The CDR3 spells CSAQVGLAEYNEQFF. The CDR3 DNA reads as TGCAGTGCCCAGGTCGGACTAGCGGAATACAATGAGCAGTTCTTC.

Only a few counts were recorded for this clonotype. This chain links TRBV20-1 with TRBJ2-7; 9 nucleotides line up with TRBD1. The V and J ends lost 0 bases and 3 bases, in that order; junction bases with no gene match: 3. CDR1 and CDR2 (germline): DFQATT, SNEGSKA (reference sequence). The length of the CDR3 is 14 residues. CDR3 nucleotide sequence: TGCAGTGCTAGAGAACCGGGACAGGGCTACGAGCAGTACTTC. Translating it yields CSAREPGQGYEQYF.

This clonotype was observed a few times. V gene TRBV12-3 or TRBV12-4 combines with J gene TRBJ1-4; D is unresolved. Trimming shortened V by 6 bases and J by 5 bases, and 4 bases separated the two germline ends. CDR3 size: 11 residues. CDR3 amino acids: CASRTNEKLFF. The CDR3 coding sequence is TGTGCCAGCAGAACCAATGAAAAACTGTTTTTT.

In its sample, this clonotype was seen a few times. The chain couples TRBV5-1 to TRBJ1-1; the D gene is possibly TRBD1 (6 bases). The CDR3 contains 15 residues. Trimming left V 1 base short and J 4 bases short, with 14 bases between. Germline assignment: CDR1 SGHRS and CDR2 YFSETQ. The CDR3 region has the DNA TGCGCCAGCAGCTTGATCCCGGGGGCGGGCACTGAAGCTTTCTTT. It specifies CASSLIPGAGTEAFF.

The chain links TRBV5-1 to TRBJ2-4; D may match TRBD1 or TRBD2 (5 bases each). This CDR3 is 13 amino acids long. Germline assignment: CDR1 SGHRS and CDR2 YFSETQ. The ends were cut back, 4 bases at V and 5 bases at J, with 10 bases in the middle. As DNA, the CDR3 is TGCGCCAGCAGCCGGGACGGAGAAAACATTCAGTACTTC. Its translation is CASSRDGENIQYF.

The sample holds a few counts of this clonotype. The CDR3 DNA follows: TGTGCCAGCAGCTTGGCCGCGGGGGCCTACGAGCAGTACTTC. This translates into CASSLAAGAYEQYF. V usage is TRBV5-8 and J usage is TRBJ2-7, with TRBD2 matching over 7 bases. Germline V CDR1 and CDR2: SGHTS, YDEGEE. The ends lost 0 bases at V and 2 bases at J; junction bases unmatched: 2. There are 14 residues in the CDR3.

The J gene is TRBJ1-5, the V gene TRBV24-1; D call uncertain. With 7 bases removed from V and 0 bases from J, the gap between germline ends came to 9 bases. Germline CDR1 is KGHDR and CDR2 is SFDVKD. The CDR3 has 14 amino acids. The DNA for the CDR3 is TGTGCCACCAGCGGCAGTGGTAGCAATCAGCCCCAGCATTTT. Translating gives CATSGSGSNQPQHF.

This clonotype was counted only a few times. This chain connects TRBV5-6 to TRBJ1-4; D uncertain. Germline CDR1 and CDR2: SGHDT and YYEEEE. Trimming took 0 bases from V and 10 from J, leaving 16 bases between them. This CDR3 is built from 15 residues. The CDR3 DNA follows: TGTGCCAGCAGCTTGGGTAGGACGGCAGGAGGAAAACTGTTTTTT. Translating gives CASSLGRTAGGKLFF.

The chain recombines TRBV6-1 with TRBJ2-5, with D unclear. Trimming shortened V by 10 bases and J by 0 bases, and 15 bases separated the two germline ends. The germline gives CDR1 MNHNS, CDR2 SASEGT. The CDR3 sequence is 14 residues long. The CDR3 nucleotides are TGTGCCACGCTTGGAGACCGGTACCAAGAGACCCAGTACTTC. Its protein product is CATLGDRYQETQYF.

This clonotype was seen a few times. CDR3 residues: CASSQLAGAETQYF. DNA of the CDR3: TGCGCCAGCAGCCAACTAGCGGGAGCAGAGACCCAGTACTTC. The chain combines TRBV5-1 with TRBJ2-5, with TRBD2 identical over 11 bases. Germline V gives CDR1 SGHRS, CDR2 YFSETQ. Trimming cost V 4 bases and J 4 bases; bases outside gene matches: 3. This CDR3 is 14 amino acids long.

As regards this clonotype: Possible read error: a much larger clone is one base away. The chain employs TRBV4-2 and TRBJ2-7; 8 bases match TRBD2. Looked up from germline, CDR1 is LGHNA and CDR2 is YNFKEQ. This CDR3 is built from 13 residues. The junction had 7 bases not matched to a gene; V was cut back by 8 bases and J by 4 bases. CDR3 bases: TGTGCCAGCGGCCGGGGACTAGTTTACGAGCAGTACTTC. As protein: CASGRGLVYEQYF.